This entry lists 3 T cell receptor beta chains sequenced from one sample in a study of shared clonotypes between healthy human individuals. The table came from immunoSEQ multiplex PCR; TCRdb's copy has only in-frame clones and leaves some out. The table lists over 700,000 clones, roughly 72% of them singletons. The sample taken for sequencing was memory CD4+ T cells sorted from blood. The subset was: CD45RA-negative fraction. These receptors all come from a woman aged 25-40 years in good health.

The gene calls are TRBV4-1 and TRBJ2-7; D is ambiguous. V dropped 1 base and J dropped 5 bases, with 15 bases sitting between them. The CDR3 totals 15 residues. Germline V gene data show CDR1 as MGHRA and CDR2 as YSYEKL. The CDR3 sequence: CASSQVVVGRDEQYF. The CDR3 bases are TGCGCCAGCAGCCAAGTGGTGGTAGGCCGGGACGAGCAGTACTTC.

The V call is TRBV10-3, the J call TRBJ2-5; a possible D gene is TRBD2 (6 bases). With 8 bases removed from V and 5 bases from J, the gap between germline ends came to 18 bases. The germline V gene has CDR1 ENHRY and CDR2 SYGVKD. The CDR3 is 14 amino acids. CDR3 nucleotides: TGTGCCATCGCCTCGGCGGGCCGGGGGGAGACCCAGTACTTC. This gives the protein CAIASAGRGETQYF.

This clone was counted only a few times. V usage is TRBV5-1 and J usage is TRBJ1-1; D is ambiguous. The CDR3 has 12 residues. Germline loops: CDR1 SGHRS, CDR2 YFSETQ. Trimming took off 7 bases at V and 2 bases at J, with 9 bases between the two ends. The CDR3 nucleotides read TGCGCCAGCGCCTCATCCAACACTGAAGCTTTCTTT. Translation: CASASSNTEAFF.